These T cell receptor beta chains were read from a single sample in a study of blood T cells in healthy people across ages. TCRdb recomputed calls from the 5' RACE reads with MiXCR, one row per CDR3 protein. Of 600,000 or so distinct CDR3 sequences in the sample, about 30% were seen once. Sample: blood. The receptors stem from a woman of 80 years or more in good health. CDR3s include the opening cysteine and the closing phenylalanine or tryptophan. Fields, in order: J gene, D gene, V gene, clone size, CDR3 protein, CDR3 DNA. A D gene is named only where the DNA matches it firmly. Clone sizes are given selectively: once, few, many, or a class where the clone is expanded.

>TRBJ2-7|NA|TRBV6-1|few
CASTVSGDAYEQYF
TGTGCCAGCACCGTCTCGGGGGACGCCTACGAGCAGTACTTC
>TRBJ2-5|TRBD1|TRBV20-1|many
CSARTGQSVAQYF
TGCAGTGCACGGACAGGGCAAAGTGTTGCCCAGTACTTC
>TRBJ2-6|TRBD2|TRBV7-9|many
CASSPPGGSGANVLTF
TGTGCCAGCAGCCCCCCGGGAGGGTCTGGGGCCAACGTCCTGACTTTC
>TRBJ1-2|NA|TRBV4-3|NA
CASSQMVEGMFSYGYTF
TGCGCCAGCAGCCAAATGGTCGAGGGAATGTTCAGCTATGGCTACACCTTC
>TRBJ2-7|TRBD1|TRBV7-2|many
CASSLGGRGQSYEQYF
TGTGCCAGCAGCTTAGGAGGACGGGGACAGTCCTACGAGCAGTACTTC
>TRBJ2-7|TRBD1|TRBV6-5|many
CASSPSTGTYHEQYF
TGTGCCAGCAGTCCCTCGACAGGGACATACCACGAGCAGTACTTC
>TRBJ2-1|NA|TRBV5-4|NA
CASSLFTNNEQFF
TGTGCCAGCAGCTTGTTTACAAACAATGAGCAGTTCTTC
>TRBJ2-1|NA|TRBV6-2/TRBV6-3|many
CASSPGGRGPSNEQFF
TGTGCCAGCAGCCCGGGAGGGAGGGGGCCATCCAATGAGCAGTTCTTC
>TRBJ1-4|TRBD1|TRBV5-1|few
CASSRDSNEKLFF
TGCGCCAGCAGCAGGGACAGTAATGAAAAACTGTTTTTT
>TRBJ1-2|TRBD1|TRBV18|NA
CASSSPGQFCEGYTF
TGTGCCAGCTCATCTCCGGGACAGTTCTGTGAAGGCTACACCTTC
>TRBJ2-7|TRBD2|TRBV10-2|many
CASRVAGGHEQYF
TGCGCCAGCAGGGTAGCGGGGGGGCACGAGCAGTACTTC
>TRBJ2-5|NA|TRBV24-1|many
CATSDRNSRVETQYF
TGTGCCACCAGTGACCGGAACTCCCGGGTAGAGACCCAGTACTTC
>TRBJ2-7|NA|TRBV20-1|many
CSVPNSPGAGPYEQYF
TGCAGTGTTCCAAATTCCCCGGGGGCGGGCCCCTACGAGCAGTACTTC
>TRBJ1-5|TRBD1|TRBV20-1|few
CSAEDRAKQPQHF
TGCAGTGCTGAGGACAGGGCCAAGCAGCCCCAGCATTTT
>TRBJ1-1|NA|TRBV20-1|many
CSVKVDKNTEAFF
TGCAGTGTTAAGGTAGATAAGAACACTGAAGCTTTCTTT
>TRBJ2-3|TRBD2|TRBV27|NA
CASSWIPAGGRDAQYF
TGTGCCAGCAGCTGGATACCAGCGGGGGGGAGGGATGCGCAGTATTTT
>TRBJ2-5|NA|TRBV9|NA
CASSPTTVGGNEQYF
TGTGCCAGCAGCCCGACCACCGTGGGGGGCAATGAGCAGTACTTC
>TRBJ2-1|NA|TRBV7-2|many
CASSSGTGYSNNEQFF
TGTGCCAGCAGCTCCGGAACAGGGTACTCCAACAATGAGCAGTTCTTC
>TRBJ1-3|TRBD1|TRBV13|NA
CASSWRTGHGNTIYF
TGTGCCAGCAGCTGGCGGACAGGGCACGGAAACACCATATATTTT
>TRBJ1-1|NA|TRBV20-1|few
CSARDFSVNTEAFF
TGCAGTGCTAGAGATTTTTCCGTGAACACTGAAGCTTTCTTT
>TRBJ1-5|TRBD1|TRBV7-9|many
CASSATGGSQPQHF
TGTGCCAGCAGCGCAACAGGGGGCAGCCAGCCCCAGCATTTT
>TRBJ2-7|TRBD1|TRBV11-2|NA
CASRLGDRVSDEQYF
TGTGCCAGCAGATTGGGGGACAGGGTGTCCGACGAGCAGTACTTC
>TRBJ1-1|NA|TRBV12-3/TRBV12-4|NA
CASSLSAAEAFF
TGTGCCAGCAGCCTAAGTGCCGCTGAAGCTTTCTTT
>TRBJ2-1|TRBD2|TRBV30|NA
CAWSIAGGGSYNEQFF
TGTGCCTGGAGTATCGCGGGGGGCGGCTCCTACAATGAGCAGTTCTTC
>TRBJ1-2|NA|TRBV20-1|many
CSAFRTGGYTF
TGCAGTGCATTTCGGACGGGAGGCTACACCTTC
>TRBJ2-2|NA|TRBV19|NA
CASSTDPPNTGELFF
TGTGCCAGTAGTACTGACCCACCTAACACCGGGGAGCTGTTTTTT
>TRBJ2-1|NA|TRBV27|once
CASSEKFQGSYEQFF
TGTGCCAGCAGTGAAAAATTTCAAGGATCCTACGAGCAGTTCTTC
>TRBJ2-3|NA|TRBV20-1|many
CSARWGTKRFTDTQYF
TGCAGTGCCAGGTGGGGGACGAAGAGATTCACAGATACGCAGTATTTT
>TRBJ1-4|TRBD1|TRBV15|NA
CATSRGRTGRTNEKLFF
TGTGCCACCAGCAGAGGGAGGACAGGGAGGACTAATGAAAAACTGTTTTTT
>TRBJ1-1|NA|TRBV30|once
CAWRNSGGTEAFF
TGTGCCTGGAGGAATTCGGGCGGTACTGAAGCTTTCTTT
>TRBJ1-1|NA|TRBV6-1|many
CATQWSRDTEAFF
TGTGCCACCCAGTGGAGTCGGGACACTGAAGCTTTCTTT
>TRBJ2-5|NA|TRBV20-1|NA
CSAEADFGTVYQETQYF
TGCAGTGCTGAGGCAGACTTCGGGACTGTGTACCAAGAGACCCAGTACTTC
>TRBJ2-3|TRBD1|TRBV7-8|many
CASSPGGGTDTQYF
TGTGCCAGCAGCCCAGGGGGCGGCACAGATACGCAGTATTTT
>TRBJ1-1|TRBD1|TRBV5-1|NA
CASSLEWDRGPVTEAFF
TGCGCCAGCAGCTTGGAGTGGGACAGGGGGCCGGTCACTGAAGCTTTCTTT
>TRBJ2-1|NA|TRBV7-9|many
CASSFAGAGSYNEQFF
TGTGCCAGCAGCTTTGCCGGGGCGGGTTCCTACAATGAGCAGTTCTTC
>TRBJ2-3|NA|TRBV7-2|many
CASSLGQSPTDTQYF
TGTGCCAGCAGCTTAGGGCAGTCACCCACAGATACGCAGTATTTT
>TRBJ1-1|NA|TRBV11-2|NA
CASSVNRRGNTEAFF
TGTGCCAGCAGCGTAAACAGGAGGGGGAACACTGAAGCTTTCTTT
>TRBJ2-7|NA|TRBV2|few
CASSEFQRVTYEQYF
TGTGCCAGCAGTGAATTCCAGCGGGTCACCTACGAGCAGTACTTC
>TRBJ2-3|NA|TRBV15|many
CATSRVRTAYTDTQYF
TGTGCCACCAGCAGAGTGAGAACGGCCTACACAGATACGCAGTATTTT